What follows describes a single T cell receptor (beta chain). The source of the sample is a study of blood T cell repertoires in COVID-19. Overall study context: COVID-19 samples, acute and convalescent, were from the United States, Italy and Spain. Nucleic acid was either cDNA or gDNA, and it came from T cells, B-cell-depleted T cells, or PBMCs.

The repertoire was sequenced with immunoSEQ multiplex PCR; TCRdb's copy has only in-frame clones and lacks some. The table records roughly 180,000 clones, under 85% of them present only once. The receptor's source is a human donor in a cohort sampled during active COVID-19. The source material was peripheral blood.

CDR3 DNA: TGTGCCAGTAGTCATCCGCAGTGGCGGGGGCCCCTAGGAGAGACCCAGTACTTC. Its protein product is CASSHPQWRGPLGETQYF. The chain links TRBV19 to TRBJ2-5, with a possible D match to TRBD2 (7 bases). The CDR3 length is 18 residues. Trimming stripped 5 bases from V and 4 bases from J, with 26 bases between. Germline CDR1 and CDR2: LNHDA and SQIVND (reference sequence).